These 26 T cell receptor beta chains came from one sample sequenced in a study of control samples from healthy donors and cancer patients. Sequencing used immunoSEQ multiplex PCR; TCRdb keeps in-frame clones, though not all of them. The sample has 140,000 to 150,000 clones; 75% to 90% are singletons. The sample consisted of blood. Every receptor here comes from a man aged 25 to 45 in good health.

The rearrangement joins TRBV19 to TRBJ2-5, with 7 positions matching TRBD2. The ends lost 7 bases at V and 5 bases at J; junction bases unmatched: 10. Germline CDR1 is LNHDA and CDR2 is SQIVND (reference sequence). The CDR3 totals 14 residues. The CDR3 reads CASTAAGSGETQYF. In DNA, the CDR3 is TGTGCCAGTACCGCAGCGGGAAGCGGGGAGACCCAGTACTTC.

This clone is a singleton in its sample. CDR3 sequence: CASSLGVPLYGYTF. CDR3 in DNA: TGTGCCAGCAGCTTAGGGGTTCCCCTCTATGGCTACACCTTC. The chain has TRBV7-8 and TRBJ1-2, with D uncertain. CDR1 and CDR2 (germline): SGHVS, FQNEAQ. The CDR3 consists of 14 residues. V was cut by 1 base and J by 4 bases, with 10 bases left in between. Together with reference TRBV7-8 and TRBJ1-2, the CDR3 gives the full variable domain: GAGVSQSPRYKVAKRGQDVALRCDPISGHVSLFWYQQALGQGPEFLTYFQNEAQLDKSGLPSDRFFAERPEGSVSTLKIQRTQQEDSAVYLCASSLGVPLYGYTFGSGTRLTVV.

This clone has just one count. The chain links TRBV9 to TRBJ2-2, with TRBD2 matching 10 bases. This CDR3 region has 15 residues. The V gene end was trimmed by 4 bases and the J gene end by 0 bases; junction bases not matched to a gene: 0. The germline V gene encodes CDR1 SGDLS and CDR2 YYNGEE. The chain's CDR3 is CASSLAGANTGELFF. Written as DNA, the CDR3 is TGTGCCAGCAGCCTAGCGGGAGCGAACACCGGGGAGCTGTTTTTT.

This sequence joins TRBV7-8 and TRBJ2-2; D is ambiguous. The CDR3 totals 13 residues. V was cut by 4 bases and J by 5 bases, with 8 bases left in between. The germline V gene encodes CDR1 SGHVS and CDR2 FQNEAQ. The DNA for the CDR3 is TGTGCCAGCAGCTCCTACGAGACCGGGGAGCTGTTTTTT. It codes for CASSSYETGELFF. The whole variable domain, remainder taken from reference TRBV7-8 and TRBJ2-2, is GAGVSQSPRYKVAKRGQDVALRCDPISGHVSLFWYQQALGQGPEFLTYFQNEAQLDKSGLPSDRFFAERPEGSVSTLKIQRTQQEDSAVYLCASSSYETGELFFGEGSRLTVL.

The CDR3 reads CASSPWVDRPYEQYF. The CDR3 DNA follows: TGTGCCAGCTCACCCTGGGTCGACAGACCTTACGAGCAGTACTTC. The chain carries TRBV18 and TRBJ2-7; D is perhaps TRBD1 (5 bases). The CDR3 is made up of 15 amino acids. Between the trimmed V and J ends, which lost 3 bases and 4 bases, there was a span of 16 bases. Germline lookup yields CDR1 KGHSH and CDR2 LQKENI.

This chain joins TRBV24-1 and TRBJ2-1, with TRBD2 identical over 13 bases. There are 14 residues in the CDR3. Germline values: CDR1 KGHDR, CDR2 SFDVKD. The J segment lost 6 bases and the V segment lost 8 bases, leaving 3 bases of the junction unmatched. The CDR3: CATKGTSGINEQFF. The CDR3 DNA follows: TGTGCCACCAAGGGGACTAGCGGGATCAATGAGCAGTTCTTC.

This rearrangement joins TRBV29-1 to TRBJ1-2, with 7 positions matching TRBD1. Germline assignment: CDR1 SQVTM and CDR2 ANQGSEA. This CDR3 comprises 12 residues. The junction had 3 bases not matched to a gene; V was cut back by 5 bases and J by 3 bases. CDR3 bases: TGCAGCGTTCATGGACAGGACTATGGCTACACCTTC. As protein: CSVHGQDYGYTF.

This chain connects TRBV12-3 or TRBV12-4 to TRBJ2-3; D is unresolved. The CDR3 contains 11 residues. The V gene lost 5 bases and the J gene lost 4 bases, with 4 bases spanning the gap. The CDR3 nucleotides are TGTGCCAGCAGTCCCTCAGATACGCAGTATTTT. Encoded protein: CASSPSDTQYF.

V is TRBV24-1 and J is TRBJ1-2; unclear D gene. Trimming removed 0 bases from V and 6 bases from J, with 7 bases in between. The CDR3 loop spans 13 amino acids. Per the germline V gene, CDR1 is KGHDR and CDR2 is SFDVKD. The CDR3 DNA follows: TGTGCCACCAGTGATTTGCCCCGCAATGGCTACACCTTC. Translating it yields CATSDLPRNGYTF.

This sequence joins TRBV27 and TRBJ2-3; 8 nucleotides match TRBD2. CDR1 is MNHEY, CDR2 SMNVEV, per germline (reference sequence). The CDR3 is 15 amino acids. V shed 5 bases and J 6 bases; nucleotides not matched to a gene: 10. CDR3 region: CASSPRTSRADTQYF. The CDR3 DNA reads as TGTGCCAGCAGTCCTCGGACTAGCCGGGCGGATACGCAGTATTTT.

The chain recombines TRBV7-3 with TRBJ2-3; unclear D gene. V was cut by 0 bases and J by 0 bases, with 10 bases left in between. This CDR3 comprises 16 residues. Looked up from germline, CDR1 is SGHTA and CDR2 is FQGTGA. DNA for the CDR3: TGTGCCAGCAGCTTAACGGGCGGCGGTAGCACAGATACGCAGTATTTT. Encoded protein: CASSLTGGGSTDTQYF.

The chain combines TRBV10-3 with TRBJ2-2; D is possibly TRBD1 (5 bases). The CDR3 has 20 residues. V lost 6 bases and J lost 2, with 28 bases in between. Germline CDR1 and CDR2: ENHRY and SYGVKD. The chain's CDR3 is CAIRIRDVPSSPGNTGELFF. In nucleotides, the CDR3 is TGTGCCATCAGAATCAGGGATGTCCCATCCAGCCCAGGAAACACCGGGGAGCTGTTTTTT.

The CDR3 DNA is TGCGCCAGCAGCCTACGGCCAGTCACCGGGGAGCTGTTTTTT. Translated: CASSLRPVTGELFF. The chain combines TRBV4-3 with TRBJ2-2; no definite D call. This CDR3 has 14 amino acids. V was shortened by 4 bases and J by 4 bases, with 10 bases between the two germline ends. Per germline, CDR1 LGHNA and CDR2 YSLEER.

The gene calls are TRBV5-1 and TRBJ2-5; 11 nucleotides match TRBD2. Germline loops: CDR1 SGHRS, CDR2 YFSETQ. The CDR3 is 18 amino acids. Germline trimming cut 2 bases from V and 6 bases from J; bases unmatched to any gene: 15. Here the CDR3 DNA reads TGCGCCAGCAGCTTCACGGGGACTAGCGGAGCCGGGAGGAAGACCCAGTACTTC. Its translation: CASSFTGTSGAGRKTQYF.

The CDR3 DNA follows: TGTGCCAGCAGCCTCGTCGGGGGAGAGACCCAGTACTTC. Translated: CASSLVGGETQYF. The chain employs TRBV5-5 and TRBJ2-5; maybe TRBD2 (6 bases). Per the germline V gene, CDR1 is SGHKS and CDR2 is YYEKEE (reference sequence). V shed 4 bases and J shed 4 bases, with 11 bases lying between them. The CDR3 totals 13 residues.

V and J are TRBV5-8 and TRBJ1-4, with TRBD1 matching over 7 bases. This CDR3 is built from 15 residues. V was pared by 4 bases and J by 5 bases, with 8 bases of the junction left unmatched. CDR1 and CDR2 (germline): SGHTS, YDEGEE. The CDR3 DNA is TGTGCCAGCAGCCTGTACAGGGACAGCAATGAAAAACTGTTTTTT. Its translation: CASSLYRDSNEKLFF.

The chain uses TRBV4-2 and TRBJ2-7; 7 positions match TRBD2. The germline V gene has CDR1 LGHNA and CDR2 YNFKEQ. The V gene end was trimmed by 4 bases and the J gene end by 12 bases; junction bases not matched to a gene: 12. The CDR3 is 13 residues long. In nucleotides, the CDR3 is TGTGCCAGCAGCCTCGGGGGGAATCCAGCGCTGTACTTC. This sequence encodes CASSLGGNPALYF.

This sequence joins TRBV7-8 and TRBJ1-5; D is ambiguous. The CDR3 extends over 15 amino acids. Trimming pared 1 base from V and 2 bases from J, leaving 9 bases between. CDR1 SGHVS and CDR2 FQNEAQ come from the germline V gene. In DNA, the CDR3 is TGTGCCAGCAGCTTAGTTCCTAGTGGCAATCAGCCCCAGCATTTT. It yields the protein CASSLVPSGNQPQHF.

The CDR3 DNA reads as TGTGCCAGCAGCGTAGCACTAGCGGGGACCACCGGGGAGCTGTTTTTT. Its translation: CASSVALAGTTGELFF. The chain combines TRBV9 with TRBJ2-2; 10 bases fit TRBD2. The CDR3 is 16 residues long. Germline V gene lookup returns CDR1 SGDLS and CDR2 YYNGEE. V shed 0 bases, J shed 4 bases, and the junction held 3 bases outside the gene matches.

This rearrangement joins TRBV5-8 to TRBJ2-1; 7 bases agree with TRBD2. The V segment lost 1 base and the J segment 7 bases; nucleotides outside the gene matches: 8. This CDR3 has 15 amino acids. Germline V gene sequence: CDR1 SGHTS, CDR2 YDEGEE. The CDR3 DNA reads as TGTGCCAGCAGCTTGAACAGAGGGGAGGGTAATGAGCAGTTCTTC. Translation: CASSLNRGEGNEQFF.

The rearrangement joins TRBV19 to TRBJ1-5, with D unclear. CDR3 length equals 16 residues. Germline CDR1 LNHDA, CDR2 SQIVND (reference sequence). With 3 bases removed from V and 0 bases from J, the gap between germline ends came to 12 bases. For the CDR3, the DNA is TGTGCCAGTAGTATTGTTGGAGATCTTAGCAATCAGCCCCAGCATTTT. As protein: CASSIVGDLSNQPQHF.

This clone appeared a few times. The V and J genes are TRBV5-8 and TRBJ2-7, with 7 bases matching TRBD1. Trimming took 0 bases from V and 3 from J; bases not matched to a gene: 6. Germline CDR1 SGHTS, CDR2 YDEGEE. CDR3 length: 15 amino acids. DNA of the CDR3: TGTGCCAGCAGCTTGGCACGTCAGGGGGACTACGAGCAGTACTTC. Its protein is CASSLARQGDYEQYF.

This chain joins TRBV7-2 and TRBJ1-1, with D possibly being TRBD1 (5 bases). This CDR3 comprises 16 residues. The germline V and J ends were trimmed by 4 bases and 8 bases, with 23 bases remaining between them. CDR1 is SGHTA, CDR2 FQGNSA, per germline. In nucleotides, the CDR3 is TGTGCCAGCAGCTCCGGGACTTCCCCGCGGACTATAGAAGCTTTCTTT. Protein product: CASSSGTSPRTIEAFF.

The chain uses TRBV5-4 and TRBJ2-5; TRBD1 or TRBD2 may be the D gene (6 bases each). Looked up from germline, CDR1 is SGHNT and CDR2 is YYREEE (reference sequence). The CDR3 extends over 14 amino acids. Trimming shortened V by 2 bases and J by 5 bases, and 13 bases separated the two germline ends. The chain's CDR3 is CASSLWGAEETQYF. In DNA, the CDR3 is TGTGCCAGCAGCTTATGGGGGGCGGAGGAGACCCAGTACTTC.

This chain uses TRBV19 with TRBJ1-5; 9 bases are shared with TRBD1. Germline V gene data show CDR1 as LNHDA and CDR2 as SQIVND (reference sequence). The CDR3 totals 17 residues. The ends lost 9 bases at V and 0 bases at J; junction bases unmatched: 12. In nucleotides, the CDR3 is TGTGCCAGCCAACGGCGGGACAGGGCATATAGCAATCAGCCCCAGCATTTT. It translates to CASQRRDRAYSNQPQHF.

The chain joins TRBV5-6 to TRBJ2-5; 8 bases fit TRBD2. V was clipped by 4 bases and J by 5 bases; unmatched bases: 16. The CDR3 runs 17 residues. Per the germline V gene, CDR1 is SGHDT and CDR2 is YYEEEE. The CDR3 region is CASSPDRGGAVEETQYF. In nucleotides, the CDR3 is TGTGCCAGCAGCCCCGATCGGGGGGGGGCGGTGGAGGAGACCCAGTACTTC.